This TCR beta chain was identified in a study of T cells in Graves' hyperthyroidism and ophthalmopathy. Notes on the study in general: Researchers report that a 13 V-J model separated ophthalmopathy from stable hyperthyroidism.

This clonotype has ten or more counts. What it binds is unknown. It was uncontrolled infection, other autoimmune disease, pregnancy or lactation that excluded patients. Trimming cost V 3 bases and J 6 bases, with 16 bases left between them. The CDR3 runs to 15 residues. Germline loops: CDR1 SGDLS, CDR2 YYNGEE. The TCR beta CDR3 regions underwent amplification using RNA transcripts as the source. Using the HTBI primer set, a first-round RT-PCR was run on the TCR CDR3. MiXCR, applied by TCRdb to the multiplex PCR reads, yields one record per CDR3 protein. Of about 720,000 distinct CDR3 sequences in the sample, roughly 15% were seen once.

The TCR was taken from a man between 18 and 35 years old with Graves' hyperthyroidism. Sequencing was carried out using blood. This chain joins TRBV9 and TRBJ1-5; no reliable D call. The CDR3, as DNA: TGTGCCAGCAGCGGGGGTCCGGGCCTGTCTCAGCCCCAGCATTTT. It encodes CASSGGPGLSQPQHF.